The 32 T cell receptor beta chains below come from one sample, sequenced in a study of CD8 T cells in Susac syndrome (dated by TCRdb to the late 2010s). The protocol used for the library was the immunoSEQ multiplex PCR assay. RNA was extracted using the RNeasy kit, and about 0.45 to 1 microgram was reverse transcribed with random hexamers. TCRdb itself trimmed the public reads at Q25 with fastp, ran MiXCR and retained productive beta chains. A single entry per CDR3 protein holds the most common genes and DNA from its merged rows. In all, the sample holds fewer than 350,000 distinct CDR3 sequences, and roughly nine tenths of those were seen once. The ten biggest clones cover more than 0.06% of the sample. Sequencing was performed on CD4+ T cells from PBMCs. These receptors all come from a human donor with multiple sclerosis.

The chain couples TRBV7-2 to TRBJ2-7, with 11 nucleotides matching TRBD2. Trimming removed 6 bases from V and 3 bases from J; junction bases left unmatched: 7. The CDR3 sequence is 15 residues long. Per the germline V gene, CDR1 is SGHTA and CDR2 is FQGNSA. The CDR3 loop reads CASRETSGTGYEQYF. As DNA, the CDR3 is TGTGCCAGCAGGGAGACTAGCGGGACGGGCTACGAGCAGTACTTC.

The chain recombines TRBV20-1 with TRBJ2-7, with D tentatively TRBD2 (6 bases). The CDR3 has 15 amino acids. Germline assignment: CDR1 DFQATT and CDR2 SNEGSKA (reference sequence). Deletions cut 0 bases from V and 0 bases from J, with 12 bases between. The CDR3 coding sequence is TGCAGTGCTAGAGACGGCGGGGCCGGCTCCTACGAGCAGTACTTC. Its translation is CSARDGGAGSYEQYF.

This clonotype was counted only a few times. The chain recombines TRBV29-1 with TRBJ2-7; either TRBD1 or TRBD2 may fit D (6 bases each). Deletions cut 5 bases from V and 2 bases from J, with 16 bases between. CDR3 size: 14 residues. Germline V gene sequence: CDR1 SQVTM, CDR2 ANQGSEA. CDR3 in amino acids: CSVLGGPSTYEQYF. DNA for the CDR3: TGCAGCGTTCTAGGGGGGCCTTCAACCTACGAGCAGTACTTC.

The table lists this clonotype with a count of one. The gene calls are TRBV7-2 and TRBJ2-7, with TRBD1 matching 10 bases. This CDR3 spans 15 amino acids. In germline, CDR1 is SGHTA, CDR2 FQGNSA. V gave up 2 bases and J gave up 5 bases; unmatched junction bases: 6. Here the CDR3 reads CASSLLTGGNNEQYF. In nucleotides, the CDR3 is TGTGCCAGCAGCTTACTGACAGGGGGCAACAACGAGCAGTACTTC.

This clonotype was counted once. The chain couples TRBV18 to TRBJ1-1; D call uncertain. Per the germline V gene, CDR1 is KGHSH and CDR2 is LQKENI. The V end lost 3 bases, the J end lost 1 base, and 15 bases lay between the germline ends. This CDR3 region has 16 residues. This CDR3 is CASSPPTGSKNTEAFF. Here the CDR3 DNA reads TGTGCCAGCTCACCTCCCACCGGGTCAAAGAACACTGAAGCTTTCTTT.

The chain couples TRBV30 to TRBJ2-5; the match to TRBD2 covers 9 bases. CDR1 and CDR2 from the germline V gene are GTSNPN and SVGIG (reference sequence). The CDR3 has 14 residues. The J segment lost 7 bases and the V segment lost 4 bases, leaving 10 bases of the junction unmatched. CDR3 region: CAWIPSGGWSTQYF. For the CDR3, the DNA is TGTGCCTGGATACCCAGCGGGGGGTGGTCGACCCAGTACTTC.

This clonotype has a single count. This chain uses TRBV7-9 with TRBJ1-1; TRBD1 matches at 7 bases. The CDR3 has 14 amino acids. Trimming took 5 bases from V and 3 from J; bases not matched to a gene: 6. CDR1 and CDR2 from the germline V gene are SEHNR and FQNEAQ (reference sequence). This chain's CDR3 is CASSPRDRHTEAFF. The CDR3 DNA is TGTGCCAGCAGCCCGCGGGACAGACACACTGAAGCTTTCTTT.

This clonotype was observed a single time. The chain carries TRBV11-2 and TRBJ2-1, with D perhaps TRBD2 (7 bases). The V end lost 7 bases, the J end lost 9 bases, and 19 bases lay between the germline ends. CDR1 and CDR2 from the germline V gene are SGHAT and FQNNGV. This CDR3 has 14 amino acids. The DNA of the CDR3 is TGTGCCAGCACCTCGAGGGGGGGGTGGTTTGAGCAGTTCTTC. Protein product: CASTSRGGWFEQFF.

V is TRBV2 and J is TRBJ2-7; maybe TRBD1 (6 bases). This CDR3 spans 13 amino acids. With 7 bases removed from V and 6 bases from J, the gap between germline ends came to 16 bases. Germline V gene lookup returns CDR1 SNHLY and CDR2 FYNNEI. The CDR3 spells CASKRDRPGEQYF. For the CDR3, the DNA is TGTGCCAGCAAGAGAGACAGGCCTGGCGAGCAGTACTTC.

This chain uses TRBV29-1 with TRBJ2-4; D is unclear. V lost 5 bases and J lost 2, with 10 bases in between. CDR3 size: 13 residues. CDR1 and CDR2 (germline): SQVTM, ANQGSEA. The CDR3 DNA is TGCAGCGTTAAGGGTCGGTCCAAAAACATTCAGTACTTC. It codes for CSVKGRSKNIQYF.

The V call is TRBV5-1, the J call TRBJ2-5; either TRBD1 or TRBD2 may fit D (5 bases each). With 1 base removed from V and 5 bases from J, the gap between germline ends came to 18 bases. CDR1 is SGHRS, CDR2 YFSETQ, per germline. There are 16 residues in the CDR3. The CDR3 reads CASSLLGTPGEETQYF. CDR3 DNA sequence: TGCGCCAGCAGCTTGCTTGGGACGCCGGGTGAGGAGACCCAGTACTTC.

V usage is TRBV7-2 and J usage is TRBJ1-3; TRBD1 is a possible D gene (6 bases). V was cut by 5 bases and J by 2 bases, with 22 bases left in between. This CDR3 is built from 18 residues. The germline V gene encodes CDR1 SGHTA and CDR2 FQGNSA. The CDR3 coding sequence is TGTGCCAGCAGCCGGACAGTTATAACTGGTGATGCTGGAAACACCATATATTTT. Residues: CASSRTVITGDAGNTIYF.

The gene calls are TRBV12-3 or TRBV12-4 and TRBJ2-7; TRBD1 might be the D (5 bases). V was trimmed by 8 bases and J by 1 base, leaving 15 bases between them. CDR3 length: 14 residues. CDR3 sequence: CASGLDTQSYEQYF. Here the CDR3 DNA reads TGTGCCAGCGGCCTGGACACTCAATCCTACGAGCAGTACTTC.

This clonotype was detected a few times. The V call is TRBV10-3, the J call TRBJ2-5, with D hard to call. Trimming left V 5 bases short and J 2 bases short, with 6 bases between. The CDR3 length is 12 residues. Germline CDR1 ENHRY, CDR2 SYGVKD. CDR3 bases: TGTGCCATCAGTCGACCGCAAGAGACCCAGTACTTC. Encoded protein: CAISRPQETQYF.

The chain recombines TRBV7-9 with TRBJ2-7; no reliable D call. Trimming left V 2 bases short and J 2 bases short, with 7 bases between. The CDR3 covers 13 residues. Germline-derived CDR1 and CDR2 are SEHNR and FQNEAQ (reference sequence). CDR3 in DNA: TGTGCCAGCAGCTTAAGAACAGCCTACGAGCAGTACTTC. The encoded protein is CASSLRTAYEQYF. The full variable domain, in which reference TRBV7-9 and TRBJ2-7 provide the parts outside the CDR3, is DTGVSQNPRHKITKRGQNVTFRCDPISEHNRLYWYRQTLGQGPEFLTYFQNEAQLEKSRLLSDRFSAERPKGSFSTLEIQRTEQGDSAMYLCASSLRTAYEQYFGPGTRLTVT.

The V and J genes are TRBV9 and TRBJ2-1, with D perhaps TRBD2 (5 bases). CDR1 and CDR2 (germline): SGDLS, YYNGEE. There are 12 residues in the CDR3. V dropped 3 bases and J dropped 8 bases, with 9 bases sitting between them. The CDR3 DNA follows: TGTGCCAGCAGCGCGGGAAGCGATGAGCAGTTCTTC. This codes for CASSAGSDEQFF.

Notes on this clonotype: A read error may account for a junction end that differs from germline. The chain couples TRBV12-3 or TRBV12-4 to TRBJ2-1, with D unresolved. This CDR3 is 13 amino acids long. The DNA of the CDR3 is TGTGCCAGCAGTTTAGGGCTCTACGATGAGCAGTTCTTC. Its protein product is CASSLGLYDEQFF.

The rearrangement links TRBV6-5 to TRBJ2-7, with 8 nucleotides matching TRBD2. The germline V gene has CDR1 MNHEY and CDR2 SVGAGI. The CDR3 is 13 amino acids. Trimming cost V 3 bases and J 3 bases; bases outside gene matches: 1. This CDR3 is CASSYRGGYEQYF. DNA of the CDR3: TGTGCCAGCAGTTATCGGGGGGGCTACGAGCAGTACTTC.

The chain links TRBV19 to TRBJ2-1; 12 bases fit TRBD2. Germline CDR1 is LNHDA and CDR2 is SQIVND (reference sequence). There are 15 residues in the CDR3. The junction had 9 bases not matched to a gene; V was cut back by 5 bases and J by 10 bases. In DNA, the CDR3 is TGTGCCAGTAGTCCCGCTAGCGGGGGGGCCAGGGAGCAGTTCTTC. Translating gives CASSPASGGAREQFF. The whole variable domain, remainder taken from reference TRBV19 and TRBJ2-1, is DGGITQSPKYLFRKEGQNVTLSCEQNLNHDAMYWYRQDPGQGLRLIYYSQIVNDFQKGDIAEGYSVSREKKESFPLTVTSAQKNPTAFYLCASSPASGGAREQFFGPGTRLTVL.

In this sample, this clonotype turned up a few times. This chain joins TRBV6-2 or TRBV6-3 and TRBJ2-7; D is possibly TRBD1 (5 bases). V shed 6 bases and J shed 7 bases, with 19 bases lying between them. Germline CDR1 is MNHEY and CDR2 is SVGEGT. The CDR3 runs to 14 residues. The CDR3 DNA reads TGTGCCAGCAGCCAGGGTGGCAGCTCGAAGGAGCAGTACTTC. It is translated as CASSQGGSSKEQYF.

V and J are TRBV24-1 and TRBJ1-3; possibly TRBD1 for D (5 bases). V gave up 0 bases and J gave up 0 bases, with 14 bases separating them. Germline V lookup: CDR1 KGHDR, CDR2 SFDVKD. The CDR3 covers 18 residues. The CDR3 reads CATSDLYCGGRSGNTIYF. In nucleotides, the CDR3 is TGTGCCACCAGTGATTTGTATTGCGGGGGACGCTCTGGAAACACCATATATTTT.

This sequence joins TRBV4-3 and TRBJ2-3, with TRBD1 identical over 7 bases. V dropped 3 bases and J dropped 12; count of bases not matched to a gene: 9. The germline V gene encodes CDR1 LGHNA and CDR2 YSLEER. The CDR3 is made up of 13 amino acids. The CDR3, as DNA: TGCGCCAGCAGCCATTCTACAGGGGAGTCACAGTATTTT. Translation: CASSHSTGESQYF.

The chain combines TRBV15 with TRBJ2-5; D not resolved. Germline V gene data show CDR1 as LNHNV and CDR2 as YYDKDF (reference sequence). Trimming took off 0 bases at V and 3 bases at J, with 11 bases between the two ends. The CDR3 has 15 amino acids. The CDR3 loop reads CATSRDVGGEETQYF. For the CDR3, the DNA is TGTGCCACCAGCAGAGATGTCGGCGGAGAAGAGACCCAGTACTTC.

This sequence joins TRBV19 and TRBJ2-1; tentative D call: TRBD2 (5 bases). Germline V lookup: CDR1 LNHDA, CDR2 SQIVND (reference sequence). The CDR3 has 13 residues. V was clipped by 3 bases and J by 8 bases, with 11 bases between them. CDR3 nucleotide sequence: TGTGCCAGTAGTATTCCCGGGAACCATGAGCAGTTCTTC. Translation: CASSIPGNHEQFF.

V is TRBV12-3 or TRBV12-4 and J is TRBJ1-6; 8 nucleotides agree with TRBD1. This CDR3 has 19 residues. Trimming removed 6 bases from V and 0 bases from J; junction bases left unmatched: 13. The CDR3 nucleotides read TGTGCCAGCAGCCTGGCGGGGACAGGTCGATTCTCCTATAATTCACCCCTCCACTTT. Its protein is CASSLAGTGRFSYNSPLHF.

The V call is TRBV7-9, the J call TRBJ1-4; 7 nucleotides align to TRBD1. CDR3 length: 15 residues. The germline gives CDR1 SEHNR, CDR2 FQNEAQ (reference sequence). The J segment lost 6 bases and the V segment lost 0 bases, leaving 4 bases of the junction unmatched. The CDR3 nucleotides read TGTGCCAGCAGCTTAGCGACAGGGTCGGATGAAAAACTGTTTTTT. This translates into CASSLATGSDEKLFF.

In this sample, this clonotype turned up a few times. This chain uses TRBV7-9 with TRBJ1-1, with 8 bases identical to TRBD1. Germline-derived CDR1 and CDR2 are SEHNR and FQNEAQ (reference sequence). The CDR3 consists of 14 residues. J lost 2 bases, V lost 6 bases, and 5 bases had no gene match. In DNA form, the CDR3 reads TGTGCCAGCAGTGTTGACAGGGGCAACACTGAAGCTTTCTTT. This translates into CASSVDRGNTEAFF. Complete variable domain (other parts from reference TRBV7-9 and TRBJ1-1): DTGVSQNPRHKITKRGQNVTFRCDPISEHNRLYWYRQTLGQGPEFLTYFQNEAQLEKSRLLSDRFSAERPKGSFSTLEIQRTEQGDSAMYLCASSVDRGNTEAFFGQGTRLTVV.

CDR3 DNA: TGTGCCAGCAGCTTACCCACCGGCGGGACAGAGACCCAGTACTTC. Translating it yields CASSLPTGGTETQYF. The chain couples TRBV7-2 to TRBJ2-5; the D gene is possibly TRBD2 (6 bases). The CDR3 runs 15 residues. Trimming left V 2 bases short and J 4 bases short, with 14 bases between. The germline gives CDR1 SGHTA, CDR2 FQGNSA.

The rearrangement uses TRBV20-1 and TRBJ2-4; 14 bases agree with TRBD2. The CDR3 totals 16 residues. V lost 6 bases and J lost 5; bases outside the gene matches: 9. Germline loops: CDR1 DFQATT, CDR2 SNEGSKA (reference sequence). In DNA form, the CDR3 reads TGCAGTGCCGAGCCGGGACTAGCGGGAGTCCAAAACATTCAGTACTTC. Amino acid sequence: CSAEPGLAGVQNIQYF.

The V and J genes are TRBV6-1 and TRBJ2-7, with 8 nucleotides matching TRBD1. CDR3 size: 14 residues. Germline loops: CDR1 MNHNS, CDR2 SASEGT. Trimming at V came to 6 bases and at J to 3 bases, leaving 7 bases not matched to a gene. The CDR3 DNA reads TGTGCCAGCAGAACCGGGACAGGTAGCTACGAGCAGTACTTC. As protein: CASRTGTGSYEQYF.

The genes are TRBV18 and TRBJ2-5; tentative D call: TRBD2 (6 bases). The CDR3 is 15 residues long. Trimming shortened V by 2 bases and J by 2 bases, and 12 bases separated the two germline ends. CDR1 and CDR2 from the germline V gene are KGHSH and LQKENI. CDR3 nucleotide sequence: TGTGCCAGCTCACCAAATGTACGGGGGCAAGAGACCCAGTACTTC. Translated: CASSPNVRGQETQYF.

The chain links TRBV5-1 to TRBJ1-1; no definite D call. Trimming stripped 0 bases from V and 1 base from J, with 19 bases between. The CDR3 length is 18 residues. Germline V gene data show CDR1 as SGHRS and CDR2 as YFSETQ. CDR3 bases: TGCGCCAGCAGCTTGGGAGCTGGCACGCGGGTTGGGAACACTGAAGCTTTCTTT. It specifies CASSLGAGTRVGNTEAFF.